The 5 T cell receptor beta chains below all came from one sample that was sequenced in a study of Graves' ophthalmopathy and Graves' hyperthyroidism. Amplification of TCR beta CDR3 regions used RNA transcripts. Investigators did first-round RT-PCR with HTBI primers, then second-round multiplex PCR. TCRdb used MiXCR to reprocess the multiplex PCR reads, holding one entry per CDR3 protein. The sample gives approximately 700,000 distinct CDR3 sequences, roughly 41% of which show up once; 2.5% to 3.5% is in the top ten. Sequenced sample: peripheral blood. These receptor sequences come from an adult man with Graves' ophthalmopathy.

Many counts were recorded for this clonotype. The V call is TRBV11-2, the J call TRBJ2-5, with 9 bases lining up with TRBD2. Germline values: CDR1 SGHAT, CDR2 FQNNGV. J lost 5 bases, V lost 3 bases, and 4 bases had no gene match. This CDR3 comprises 14 residues. Here the CDR3 reads CASSFLSGGETQYF. The CDR3 DNA is TGTGCCAGCAGCTTCCTCAGCGGGGGGGAGACCCAGTACTTC.

This chain connects TRBV7-3 to TRBJ1-4; 7 bases agree with TRBD1. After removal of 4 bases from V and 7 bases from J, the junction contained 9 bases not matched to a gene. Germline assignment: CDR1 SGHTA and CDR2 FQGTGA. The length of the CDR3 is 15 residues. CDR3 in amino acids: CASSWRDSQFEKLFF. Written as DNA, the CDR3 is TGTGCCAGCAGCTGGAGGGACAGCCAGTTTGAAAAACTGTTTTTT.

Comment on this clonotype: A single base separates this from a much larger clone, so it may be a read error. The rearrangement links TRBV6-6 to TRBJ1-1, with D perhaps matching TRBD1 (6 bases). Germline loops: CDR1 MNHNY, CDR2 SVGAGI (reference sequence). Trimming left V 7 bases short and J 4 bases short, with 16 bases between. This CDR3 has 14 amino acids. This CDR3 reads CASNERGGFTEAFF. The CDR3 region has the DNA TGTGCCAGCAACGAGAGAGGGGGTTTCACTGAAGCTTTCTTT.

The rearrangement joins TRBV29-1 to TRBJ1-6, with 7 nucleotides matching TRBD1. Germline V gene sequence: CDR1 SQVTM, CDR2 ANQGSEA. J lost 4 bases, V lost 8 bases, and 8 bases had no gene match. The CDR3 runs 14 residues. The CDR3 DNA is TGCAGCAGTGCGACAGGGTATTATAATTCACCCCTCCACTTT. Encoded protein: CSSATGYYNSPLHF. The full variable domain, rest sourced from reference TRBV29-1 and TRBJ1-6, is SAVISQKPSRDICQRGTSLTIQCQVDSQVTMMFWYRQQPGQSLTLIATANQGSEATYESGFVIDKFPISRPNLTFSTLTVSNMSPEDSSIYLCSSATGYYNSPLHFGNGTRLTVT.

In this sample, this clonotype turned up many times. The chain uses TRBV9 and TRBJ1-2, with 9 bases identical to TRBD1. Germline loops: CDR1 SGDLS, CDR2 YYNGEE. The CDR3 spans 15 residues. Germline trimming cut 0 bases from V and 5 bases from J; bases unmatched to any gene: 5. The CDR3 DNA sequence: TGTGCCAGCAGCGTAGCCACCGACAGGGGGTATGGCTACACCTTC. Translating gives CASSVATDRGYGYTF. The complete variable domain, with remaining parts taken from reference TRBV9 and TRBJ1-2, reads DSGVTQTPKHLITATGQRVTLRCSPRSGDLSVYWYQQSLDQGLQFLIQYYNGEERAKGNILERFSAQQFPDLHSELNLSSLELGDSALYFCASSVATDRGYGYTFGSGTRLTVV.